The next 28 T cell receptor beta chains were all read from a single sample in a study of regulatory T cells in long-lasting Graves disease. The time point: newly diagnosed GD, antithyroid drugs for less than 3 months. Construction of the TCR library relied on RNA isolated from PBMCs. CDR3 regions were amplified by Arm-PCR using iRepertoire HTBI primers to build TCR beta libraries. TCRdb fed the multiplex PCR reads into MiXCR, producing one record per CDR3 protein. The repertoire holds more than 400,000 distinct CDR3 sequences, with about a sixth as singletons. A further study also used this sample, focusing on T cells in Graves' hyperthyroidism and ophthalmopathy.

This sample comprised peripheral blood mononuclear cells (PBMCs), obtained at new diagnosis, from a patient treated with antithyroid drugs. The receptors here all came from a man aged 35 to 55 with Graves disease.

This clonotype was seen at least ten times. The J gene is TRBJ2-3, the V gene TRBV20-1; 10 nucleotides match TRBD1. This CDR3 has 13 residues. The junction had 4 bases not matched to a gene; V was cut back by 6 bases and J by 4 bases. Germline V lookup: CDR1 DFQATT, CDR2 SNEGSKA (reference sequence). The CDR3 DNA follows: TGCAGTGCCGCTGACAGGGGGCCAGATACGCAGTATTTT. Protein: CSAADRGPDTQYF.

This chain connects TRBV29-1 to TRBJ1-2; 7 nucleotides line up with TRBD1. This CDR3 spans 14 amino acids. From germline, CDR1 is SQVTM and CDR2 ANQGSEA. The junction had 4 bases not matched to a gene; V was cut back by 1 base and J by 2 bases. In DNA, the CDR3 is TGCAGCGTTGAAGGGTTAGGGGGCAACTATGGCTACACCTTC. Protein: CSVEGLGGNYGYTF.

This clonotype has ten or more counts. V and J are TRBV27 and TRBJ1-1; a weak D match, TRBD1 (6 bases). There are 13 residues in the CDR3. The V gene's germline CDR1 is MNHEY and CDR2 SMNVEV (reference sequence). V dropped 5 bases and J dropped 6 bases, with 13 bases sitting between them. CDR3 region: CASSTTGIAEAFF. The CDR3 nucleotides read TGTGCCAGCAGTACCACAGGGATTGCTGAAGCTTTCTTT.

In this sample, this clonotype turned up a few times. The CDR3 region is CASSVDGTGLPYEQYF. The DNA for the CDR3 is TGTGCCAGCAGCGTAGATGGGACAGGGCTTCCCTACGAGCAGTACTTC. The V and J genes are TRBV9 and TRBJ2-7, with TRBD1 identical over 9 bases. The trim removed 0 bases at V and 2 bases at J, leaving 6 bases unmatched. The CDR3 length is 16 residues. The V gene's germline CDR1 is SGDLS and CDR2 YYNGEE.

The V gene is TRBV12-3 or TRBV12-4, the J gene TRBJ2-1, with TRBD1 matching over 9 bases. The CDR3 sequence is 15 residues long. V trimming: 6 bases; J trimming: 12 bases; junction bases outside the gene matches: 15. The CDR3 DNA sequence: TGTGCCAGCAGCCCCCGTGGGACAGGGTTAGATGTGCAGTTCTTC. Translating gives CASSPRGTGLDVQFF.

This clonotype was seen repeatedly, ten times or more. V is TRBV6-5 and J is TRBJ2-3; 14 bases match TRBD2. Germline V gene sequence: CDR1 MNHEY, CDR2 SVGAGI. V trimming: 0 bases; J trimming: 6 bases; junction bases outside the gene matches: 5. The CDR3 length is 17 residues. CDR3 sequence reads: CASSYSGLAGVKDTQYF. CDR3 coding DNA: TGTGCCAGCAGTTACTCGGGACTAGCGGGAGTGAAGGATACGCAGTATTTT.

This clonotype occurred many times. This chain joins TRBV30 and TRBJ2-7, with D perhaps given as TRBD1 or TRBD2 (5 bases each). The CDR3 is 14 residues long. V shed 2 bases and J shed 6 bases, with 17 bases lying between them. Germline V gives CDR1 GTSNPN, CDR2 SVGIG (reference sequence). CDR3 protein: CAWSLDPLGAEQYF. CDR3 DNA sequence: TGTGCCTGGAGTCTTGACCCTCTCGGGGCCGAGCAGTACTTC.

This clonotype was observed at least ten times. The chain couples TRBV6-1 to TRBJ2-1; 11 nucleotides match TRBD2. V shed 7 bases and J 4 bases; nucleotides not matched to a gene: 6. Germline V gene data show CDR1 as MNHNS and CDR2 as SASEGT. The CDR3 spans 15 residues. The CDR3 sequence is CASTLGTSGYNEQFF. Written as DNA, the CDR3 is TGTGCCAGCACCCTTGGGACTAGCGGATACAATGAGCAGTTCTTC.

V and J are TRBV12-3 or TRBV12-4 and TRBJ2-1; 9 bases line up with TRBD2. J lost 10 bases, V lost 7 bases, and 14 bases had no gene match. CDR3 length equals 15 residues. In nucleotides, the CDR3 is TGTGCCAGCATCCTGCCGTGCGGGAGGGCCCGGGAGCAGTTCTTC. Translated: CASILPCGRAREQFF.

This clonotype was seen many times. The chain employs TRBV6-1 and TRBJ2-7; 7 bases fit TRBD1. The V segment lost 3 bases and the J segment 2 bases; nucleotides outside the gene matches: 7. The CDR3 runs 15 residues. Germline V gene data show CDR1 as MNHNS and CDR2 as SASEGT. The CDR3 region is CASSDIQGLTYEQYF. CDR3 nucleotides: TGTGCCAGCAGTGATATACAGGGGTTGACCTACGAGCAGTACTTC.

Only a few counts were recorded for this clonotype. The gene calls are TRBV15 and TRBJ2-2, with no clear D. Trimming took 0 bases from V and 8 from J, leaving 10 bases between them. This CDR3 spans 14 amino acids. Per the germline V gene, CDR1 is LNHNV and CDR2 is YYDKDF (reference sequence). CDR3 amino acids: CATSRDSAGGELFF. CDR3 bases: TGTGCCACCAGCAGAGATTCGGCTGGGGGGGAGCTGTTTTTT.

This CDR3 is CSVLLAWFNTDTQYF. CDR3 in DNA: TGCAGCGTTCTACTAGCGTGGTTTAACACAGATACGCAGTATTTT. This chain connects TRBV29-1 to TRBJ2-3; the match to TRBD2 covers 7 bases. CDR3 length: 15 amino acids. Trimming took 5 bases from V and 2 from J; bases not matched to a gene: 10. Germline CDR1 and CDR2: SQVTM and ANQGSEA.

Ten or more counts support this clonotype. The rearrangement uses TRBV27 and TRBJ2-7; 8 nucleotides agree with TRBD1. Germline-derived CDR1 and CDR2 are MNHEY and SMNVEV (reference sequence). The CDR3 spans 16 residues. Trimming removed 3 bases from V and 2 bases from J; junction bases left unmatched: 9. The CDR3: CASSFSGQGTPYEQYF. As DNA, the CDR3 is TGTGCCAGCAGTTTTTCCGGACAGGGAACGCCCTACGAGCAGTACTTC.

This clonotype was observed at least ten times. The chain uses TRBV20-1 and TRBJ2-7, with D possibly being TRBD2 (5 bases). Germline V gene data show CDR1 as DFQATT and CDR2 as SNEGSKA (reference sequence). The CDR3 length is 12 residues. The ends were cut back, 3 bases at V and 5 bases at J, with 11 bases in the middle. The CDR3 spells CSASYSGDEQYF. CDR3 DNA: TGCAGTGCTAGTTACAGCGGAGACGAGCAGTACTTC.

This clonotype was seen only a few times. This rearrangement joins TRBV7-8 to TRBJ1-5; D possibly corresponds to TRBD1 (6 bases). The CDR3 extends over 16 amino acids. Germline V gives CDR1 SGHVS, CDR2 FQNEAQ. Trimming shortened V by 5 bases and J by 0 bases, and 14 bases separated the two germline ends. The CDR3 loop is CASSVNRAYSNQPQHF. The DNA for the CDR3 is TGTGCCAGCAGCGTTAACAGGGCTTATAGCAATCAGCCCCAGCATTTT.

This clonotype was seen repeatedly, ten times or more. This chain connects TRBV24-1 to TRBJ2-2, with a tentative D call TRBD2 (6 bases). The CDR3 is 14 amino acids. Germline V gives CDR1 KGHDR, CDR2 SFDVKD. Trimming cost V 5 bases and J 5 bases, with 11 bases left between them. DNA for the CDR3: TGTGCCACCAGTGTTCCTGGAGGGACCGGGGAGCTGTTTTTT. This codes for CATSVPGGTGELFF.

The chain has TRBV6-1 and TRBJ1-2, with D tentatively TRBD1 (6 bases). Germline-derived CDR1 and CDR2 are MNHNS and SASEGT. This CDR3 contains 16 residues. Trimming shortened V by 5 bases and J by 1 base, and 17 bases separated the two germline ends. The CDR3 DNA reads TGTGCCAGCAGTCACGGTGGGGGGGCCGTTAACTATGGCTACACCTTC. Translated, it gives CASSHGGGAVNYGYTF.

The chain couples TRBV28 to TRBJ2-2; a possible D gene is TRBD2 (5 bases). V lost 5 bases and J 3 bases, leaving 16 bases between the germline ends. The germline CDR1 and CDR2 sequences are MDHEN and SYDVKM. The CDR3 sequence is 16 residues long. The CDR3 sequence is CASSPRGSRYTGELFF. The CDR3 region has the DNA TGTGCCAGCAGTCCCCGGGGTTCAAGATACACCGGGGAGCTGTTTTTT.

This clonotype was observed a few times. V gene TRBV27 combines with J gene TRBJ2-7; no clear D. Looked up from germline, CDR1 is MNHEY and CDR2 is SMNVEV (reference sequence). This CDR3 region has 15 residues. Trimming took 3 bases from V and 2 from J, leaving 14 bases between them. The CDR3 loop reads CASSFLPLGTYEQYF. The CDR3 DNA is TGTGCCAGCAGTTTCCTCCCTTTGGGAACCTACGAGCAGTACTTC.

This clonotype was seen ten or more times. The chain combines TRBV2 with TRBJ1-2; D perhaps matches TRBD1 (5 bases). The CDR3 length is 18 residues. The germline gives CDR1 SNHLY, CDR2 FYNNEI. Trimming removed 0 bases at V and 0 bases at J, with 17 bases between. In DNA form, the CDR3 reads TGTGCCAGCAGTGAAGCGGGGCCACGGGGATCCCCTAACTATGGCTACACCTTC. Amino acids: CASSEAGPRGSPNYGYTF.

Only a few counts were recorded for this clonotype. This chain joins TRBV12-3 or TRBV12-4 and TRBJ1-1; TRBD1 matches at 7 bases. The CDR3 sequence is 15 residues long. After removal of 1 base from V and 2 bases from J, the junction contained 4 bases not matched to a gene. CDR3 nucleotides: TGTGCCAGCAGTTTAGGGGAAGGGGGCAACACTGAAGCTTTCTTT. It codes for CASSLGEGGNTEAFF.

There are many counts of this clonotype. The V call is TRBV27, the J call TRBJ1-5, with D perhaps matching TRBD1 (5 bases). With 6 bases removed from V and 3 bases from J, the gap between germline ends came to 9 bases. Per the germline V gene, CDR1 is MNHEY and CDR2 is SMNVEV (reference sequence). The length of the CDR3 is 13 residues. CDR3 nucleotides: TGTGCCAGCAGGGAGGGGCCCAATCAGCCCCAGCATTTT. This encodes CASREGPNQPQHF.

The chain recombines TRBV6-1 with TRBJ1-1, with 9 bases matching TRBD1. The J segment lost 5 bases and the V segment lost 8 bases, leaving 6 bases of the junction unmatched. The CDR3 spans 13 residues. Germline V gene sequence: CDR1 MNHNS, CDR2 SASEGT. The CDR3 sequence: CASGTGKKTEAFF. CDR3 bases: TGTGCCAGCGGGACAGGGAAGAAAACTGAAGCTTTCTTT.

The rearrangement joins TRBV6-1 to TRBJ2-3; D not resolved. With 8 bases removed from V and 4 bases from J, the gap between germline ends came to 16 bases. From germline, CDR1 is MNHNS and CDR2 SASEGT. CDR3 size: 14 residues. CDR3 protein: CASDRSRAADTQYF. DNA of the CDR3: TGTGCCAGCGATAGATCGAGAGCTGCAGATACGCAGTATTTT.

In this sample, this clonotype turned up a few times. The chain joins TRBV6-1 to TRBJ2-3; 7 bases map to TRBD2. The CDR3 loop spans 14 amino acids. J gave up 0 bases and V 7 bases, and 4 bases lay outside the gene matches. Germline V gene lookup returns CDR1 MNHNS and CDR2 SASEGT. CDR3 sequence: CASKLAASTDTQYF. The CDR3 nucleotides read TGTGCCAGCAAGCTAGCGGCTAGCACAGATACGCAGTATTTT.

This clonotype appeared many times. The gene calls are TRBV29-1 and TRBJ2-7; the D gene is possibly TRBD1 (5 bases). V lost 2 bases to trimming and J lost 1 base, with 12 bases between them. CDR3 length: 14 amino acids. Germline V CDR1 and CDR2: SQVTM, ANQGSEA. The CDR3 sequence: CSVERADSSYEQYF. DNA for the CDR3: TGCAGCGTTGAACGAGCTGACAGTTCCTACGAGCAGTACTTC.

The sample holds a few counts of this clonotype. This sequence joins TRBV7-2 and TRBJ2-1, with 7 bases that match TRBD1. With 3 bases clipped from V and 10 bases from J, the junction kept 6 bases outside the gene matches. The CDR3 has 13 residues. From germline, CDR1 is SGHTA and CDR2 FQGNSA. The CDR3 region has the DNA TGTGCCAGCAGCTTTGCTCCGGGACAGGAGCAGTTCTTC. It translates to CASSFAPGQEQFF. Full variable domain (missing parts from reference TRBV7-2 and TRBJ2-1): GAGVSQSPSNKVTEKGKDVELRCDPISGHTALYWYRQSLGQGLEFLIYFQGNSAPDKSGLPSDRFSAERTGGSVSTLTIQRTQQEDSAVYLCASSFAPGQEQFFGPGTRLTVL.

A remark on this clonotype: A much larger clone lies one base from this, so it may be a read error. This chain uses TRBV20-1 with TRBJ2-1; 12 bases agree with TRBD2. CDR1 is DFQATT and CDR2 is SNEGSKA in the germline V gene (reference sequence). The CDR3 spans 17 residues. The CDR3 nucleotides are TGCAGTGCTAGAGATCCTAGCGGGAGGGGACCGAGCAATGTGCAGTTCTTC. Its translation is CSARDPSGRGPSNVQFF.